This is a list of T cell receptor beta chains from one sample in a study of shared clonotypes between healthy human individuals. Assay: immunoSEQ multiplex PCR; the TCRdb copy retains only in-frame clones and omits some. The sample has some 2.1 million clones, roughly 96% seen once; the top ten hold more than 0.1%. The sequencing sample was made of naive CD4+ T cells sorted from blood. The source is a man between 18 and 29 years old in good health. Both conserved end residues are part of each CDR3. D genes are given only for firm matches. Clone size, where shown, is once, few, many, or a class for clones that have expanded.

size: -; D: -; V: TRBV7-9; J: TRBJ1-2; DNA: TGTGCCAGCAGCTCACAGGGATCTAACTATGGCTACACCTTC; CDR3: CASSSQGSNYGYTF
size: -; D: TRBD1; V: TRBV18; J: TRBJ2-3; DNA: TGTGCCAGCTCACCAAGGGCAGGGGGTCAAGATACGCAGTATTTT; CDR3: CASSPRAGGQDTQYF
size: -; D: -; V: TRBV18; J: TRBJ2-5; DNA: TGTGCCAGCTCACCAAATAGGATACTAAATCAAGAGACCCAGTACTTC; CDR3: CASSPNRILNQETQYF
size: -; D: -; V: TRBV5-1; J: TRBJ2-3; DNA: TGCGCCAGCAGCTTGTTGGCCACAGATACGCAGTATTTT; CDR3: CASSLLATDTQYF
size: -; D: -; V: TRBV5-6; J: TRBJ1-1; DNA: TGTGCCAGCAGCCTAGACGGAGGAACTGAAGCTTTCTTT; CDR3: CASSLDGGTEAFF
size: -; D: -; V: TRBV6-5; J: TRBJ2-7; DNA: TGTGCCAGCAGCACCGGACGGTCCTACGAGCAGTACTTC; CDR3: CASSTGRSYEQYF
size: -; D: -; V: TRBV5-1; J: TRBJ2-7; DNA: TGCGCCAGCAGCTTGGGGCAGGCTAACTACGAGCAGTACTTC; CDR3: CASSLGQANYEQYF
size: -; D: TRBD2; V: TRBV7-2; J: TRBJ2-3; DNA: TGTGCCAGCAGCTTAGCGCCTAGCGGGGGGGAAGATACGCAGTATTTT; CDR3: CASSLAPSGGEDTQYF
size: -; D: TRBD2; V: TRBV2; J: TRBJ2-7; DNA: TGTGCCAGCAGTGGGACTAGCGGGACCCCCTCCGAGCAGTACTTC; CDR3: CASSGTSGTPSEQYF
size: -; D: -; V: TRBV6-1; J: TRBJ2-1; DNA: TGTGCCAGCAGTGGTGGGCCAGCATATGAGCAGTTCTTC; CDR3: CASSGGPAYEQFF
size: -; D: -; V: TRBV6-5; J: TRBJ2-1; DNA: TGTGCCAGCAGTTACGGCCAGACCTACAATGAGCAGTTCTTC; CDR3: CASSYGQTYNEQFF
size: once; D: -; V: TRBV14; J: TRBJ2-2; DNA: TGTGCCAGCAGCCCAATTACAGGGAAGGCCGGGGAGCTGTTTTTT; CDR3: CASSPITGKAGELFF
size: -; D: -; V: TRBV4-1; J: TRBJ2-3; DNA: TGCGCCAGCAGCCTCAAGTGGGAGGACCTTAGGCATTTT; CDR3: CASSLKWEDLRHF
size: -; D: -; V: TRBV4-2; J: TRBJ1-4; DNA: TGTGCCAGCAGCCAAGATCGCATTTCAACTAATGAAAAACTGTTTTTT; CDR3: CASSQDRISTNEKLFF
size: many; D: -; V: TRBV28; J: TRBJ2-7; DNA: TGTGCCAGCAGTTTGGCTCTAACCTACGAGCAGTACTTC; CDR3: CASSLALTYEQYF
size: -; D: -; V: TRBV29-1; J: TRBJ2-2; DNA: TGCAGCGTTGCGTCCCGACTAGCCGGGGAGCTGTTTTTT; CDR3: CSVASRLAGELFF
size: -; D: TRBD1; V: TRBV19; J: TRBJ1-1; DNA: TGTGCCAGTAGTAAAATCCCGGGACAGGGGACTGAAGCTTTCTTT; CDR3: CASSKIPGQGTEAFF